A single sample is the source of the 5 T cell receptor beta chains below, sequenced in a study of cytomegalovirus exposure and HLA in healthy donors. PCR amplification relied on 60 Vbeta primers (plus 13 Jbeta primers). Sequencing was performed with immunoSEQ multiplex PCR; in TCRdb, only in-frame clones are kept and a portion is missing. The repertoire has about 200,000 clones, around 83% of them found once; the top ten carry 5.5% to 7.5%. Material for sequencing was PBMCs. Every receptor here comes from a woman aged 50 to 65 in good health and CMV-seropositive.

The chain links TRBV19 to TRBJ2-5; 7 bases fit TRBD1. The CDR3 spans 13 residues. J was trimmed by 4 bases and V by 11 bases; bases with no gene match: 10. Germline CDR1 and CDR2: LNHDA and SQIVND (reference sequence). CDR3 in DNA: TGTGCCTCCGGGCAGGGGGTTGTAGAGACCCAGTACTTC. Encoded protein: CASGQGVVETQYF.

This rearrangement joins TRBV12-2 to TRBJ2-4; the D call of TRBD2 is as the table states it, not checked on the DNA. TRBV12-2 is a listed pseudogene. The CDR3 covers 13 residues. CDR3 loop: CARSALAKNIQYF. CDR3 DNA: TGTGCGCGGTCCGCCTTAGCCAAAAACATTCAGTACTTC.

CDR3 in amino acids: CAISAGQGAGGPNYGYTF. The CDR3 DNA reads TGTGCCATCAGTGCAGGACAGGGGGCAGGCGGCCCTAACTATGGCTACACCTTC. The chain combines TRBV10-3 with TRBJ1-2; 11 bases line up with TRBD1. The V gene's germline CDR1 is ENHRY and CDR2 SYGVKD. J was trimmed by 0 bases and V by 4 bases; bases with no gene match: 10. The CDR3 sequence is 18 residues long.

The V and J genes are TRBV18 and TRBJ2-4; possible D gene TRBD2, 6 bases. Germline loops: CDR1 KGHSH, CDR2 LQKENI. The CDR3 is made up of 17 amino acids. V was trimmed by 3 bases and J by 0 bases, leaving 15 bases between them. CDR3 sequence reads: CASSPLSSGLAKNIQYF. DNA for the CDR3: TGTGCCAGCTCACCGCTTAGTAGCGGATTAGCCAAAAACATTCAGTACTTC.

This clone was counted between two and nine times. The J gene is TRBJ2-3, the V gene TRBV7-3, with D perhaps matching TRBD1 (6 bases). The germline V gene encodes CDR1 SGHTA and CDR2 FQGTGA. This CDR3 spans 12 amino acids. The V and J ends lost 4 bases and 10 bases respectively, with 12 bases between them. The chain's CDR3 is CASSSPPGAQYF. In nucleotides, the CDR3 is TGTGCCAGCAGCTCCCCCCCAGGGGCGCAGTATTTT. The variable domain in full, completed from reference TRBV7-3 and TRBJ2-3, reads GAGVSQTPSNKVTEKGKYVELRCDPISGHTALYWYRQSLGQGPEFLIYFQGTGAADDSGLPNDRFFAVRPEGSVSTLKIQRTERGDSAVYLCASSSPPGAQYFGPGTRLTVL.